These 20 T cell receptor beta chains originate from one sample sequenced in a study of blood T cells in healthy people across ages. Sample-barcoded 5' priming and a J-beta primer mix drove a second PCR of roughly 6 to 12 cycles. Using its own MiXCR run on the 5' RACE reads, TCRdb lists one record per CDR3 protein. The profile covers some 1.5 million distinct CDR3 sequences, with 35% to 45% appearing a single time and roughly 3.7% taken by the ten largest. The specimen sequenced was blood. The origin of the receptors is a young woman in good health.

This clonotype has more than one count but fewer than ten. The chain couples TRBV11-3 to TRBJ2-3; 7 nucleotides match TRBD1. Unmatched junction bases numbered 4, after V lost 2 bases and J lost 8 bases. The CDR3 covers 13 residues. Looked up from germline, CDR1 is SGHNT and CDR2 is YENEEA. The CDR3 DNA follows: TGTGCCAGCAGCTTAAATGACAGGGCTACGCAGTATTTT. This codes for CASSLNDRATQYF.

The chain combines TRBV20-1 with TRBJ2-5, with a possible D match to TRBD2 (7 bases). The CDR3 is 15 residues long. With 5 bases removed from V and 3 bases from J, the gap between germline ends came to 19 bases. The germline CDR1 and CDR2 sequences are DFQATT and SNEGSKA (reference sequence). This CDR3 reads CSASGRLGGEETQYF. The CDR3 DNA sequence: TGCAGTGCTTCTGGCAGATTAGGGGGGGAAGAGACCCAGTACTTC.

The genes are TRBV5-1 and TRBJ1-1; D gene unclear. This CDR3 has 14 amino acids. Germline assignment: CDR1 SGHRS and CDR2 YFSETQ. V was cut by 3 bases and J by 4 bases, with 13 bases left in between. The CDR3 DNA sequence: TGCGCCAGCAGCTCCCCGCCGGAGTCCACTGAAGCTTTCTTT. This gives the protein CASSSPPESTEAFF. The variable domain in full, with the rest retrieved from reference TRBV5-1 and TRBJ1-1, is KAGVTQTPRYLIKTRGQQVTLSCSPISGHRSVSWYQQTPGQGLQFLFEYFSETQRNKGNFPGRFSGRQFSNSRSEMNVSTLELGDSALYLCASSSPPESTEAFFGQGTRLTVV.

Only one count was recorded for this clonotype. The rearrangement links TRBV28 to TRBJ2-1; 9 bases fit TRBD1. Trimming cost V 10 bases and J 6 bases; bases outside gene matches: 13. This CDR3 has 15 amino acids. Germline-derived CDR1 and CDR2 are MDHEN and SYDVKM. CDR3 in DNA: TGTGCCACACATGTGGGACAGGGAAATTTCAATGAGCAGTTCTTC. Translation: CATHVGQGNFNEQFF.

This clonotype was counted at least ten times. V gene TRBV4-1 combines with J gene TRBJ1-2; D unclear. V lost 0 bases and J lost 3, with 5 bases in between. This CDR3 spans 13 amino acids. In germline, CDR1 is MGHRA, CDR2 YSYEKL. Here the CDR3 DNA reads TGCGCCAGCAGCCAAGACCCTTACTATGGCTACACCTTC. Translated, it gives CASSQDPYYGYTF.

In its sample, this clonotype was seen a few times. V gene TRBV5-1 combines with J gene TRBJ1-1; 9 bases fit TRBD1. After removal of 4 bases from V and 3 bases from J, the junction contained 4 bases not matched to a gene. In germline, CDR1 is SGHRS, CDR2 YFSETQ. There are 14 residues in the CDR3. CDR3 DNA sequence: TGCGCCAGCAGCGGGACAGGGTGGGACACTGAAGCTTTCTTT. This sequence encodes CASSGTGWDTEAFF.

The genes are TRBV7-2 and TRBJ1-6; the D is unclear. This CDR3 contains 16 residues. Germline values: CDR1 SGHTA, CDR2 FQGNSA. Deletions cut 2 bases from V and 0 bases from J, with 8 bases between. The CDR3 region is CASSLRMSSYNSPLHF. The CDR3 DNA is TGTGCCAGCAGCTTAAGGATGAGCTCCTATAATTCACCCCTCCACTTT. Together with reference TRBV7-2 and TRBJ1-6, the CDR3 gives the full variable domain: GAGVSQSPSNKVTEKGKDVELRCDPISGHTALYWYRQSLGQGLEFLIYFQGNSAPDKSGLPSDRFSAERTGGSVSTLTIQRTQQEDSAVYLCASSLRMSSYNSPLHFGNGTRLTVT.

This clonotype was observed a few times. V gene TRBV7-2 combines with J gene TRBJ2-7; D uncertain. V lost 3 bases and J lost 1, with 13 bases in between. Germline V gene data show CDR1 as SGHTA and CDR2 as FQGNSA. The CDR3 consists of 15 residues. CDR3 amino acids: CASSLYGLGSYEQYF. Written as DNA, the CDR3 is TGTGCCAGCAGCTTGTACGGGTTGGGGTCCTACGAGCAGTACTTC.

V is TRBV24-1 and J is TRBJ2-1; D gene uncertain. With 4 bases removed from V and 0 bases from J, the gap between germline ends came to 15 bases. This CDR3 region has 17 residues. CDR1 and CDR2 (germline): KGHDR, SFDVKD. CDR3 nucleotide sequence: TGTGCCACCAGTGACCTCGACGAGCCAGGCTCCTACAATGAGCAGTTCTTC. As protein: CATSDLDEPGSYNEQFF.

Notes on this clonotype: This may stem from a read error, because a much larger clone lies one nucleotide away. The J gene is TRBJ2-5, the V gene TRBV4-3, with D uncertain. The germline gives CDR1 LGHNA, CDR2 YSLEER. Trimming took off 8 bases at V and 11 bases at J, with 15 bases between the two ends. The CDR3 consists of 11 residues. CDR3 amino acids: CASGAFNEQYF. CDR3 DNA sequence: TGCGCCAGCGGAGCGTTCAATGAGCAGTACTTC.

The V call is TRBV5-1, the J call TRBJ1-3; D remains unclear. CDR1 SGHRS and CDR2 YFSETQ come from the germline V gene. The ends were cut back, 0 bases at V and 0 bases at J, with 10 bases in the middle. CDR3 size: 16 residues. This CDR3 is CASSLAGSNSGNTIYF. The CDR3 bases are TGCGCCAGCAGCTTGGCCGGGAGTAACTCTGGAAACACCATATATTTT.

The chain recombines TRBV6-5 with TRBJ2-7; maybe TRBD1 (5 bases). This CDR3 has 15 amino acids. V lost 5 bases to trimming and J lost 3 bases, with 17 bases between them. Germline V CDR1 and CDR2: MNHEY, SVGAGI. In nucleotides, the CDR3 is TGTGCCAGCAGTGAGACCCGGACATTGCACTACGAGCAGTACTTC. Amino acid sequence: CASSETRTLHYEQYF.

This clonotype has a handful of counts. The V call is TRBV3-1, the J call TRBJ2-1; possibly TRBD1 for D (5 bases). V was cut by 3 bases and J by 5 bases, with 11 bases left in between. The CDR3 has 14 amino acids. Germline V gene sequence: CDR1 LGHDT, CDR2 YNNKEL (reference sequence). The CDR3 coding sequence is TGTGCCAGCAGCCAGTTGGGCAGGGACAATGAGCAGTTCTTC. Amino acids: CASSQLGRDNEQFF.

The chain has TRBV28 and TRBJ1-5; 11 nucleotides match TRBD1. CDR1 MDHEN and CDR2 SYDVKM come from the germline V gene. V was pared by 4 bases and J by 7 bases, with 9 bases of the junction left unmatched. The CDR3 totals 16 residues. The CDR3 protein is CASSYRGQGVSQPQHF. CDR3 sequence (DNA): TGTGCCAGCAGTTATAGGGGACAGGGGGTTTCCCAGCCCCAGCATTTT.

This clonotype was recorded many times. This chain uses TRBV6-2 or TRBV6-3 with TRBJ2-7, with TRBD2 identical over 11 bases. In germline, CDR1 is MNHEY, CDR2 SVGEGT. J was trimmed by 3 bases and V by 5 bases; bases with no gene match: 6. CDR3 size: 15 residues. The CDR3 is CASSPTSGGFYEQYF. CDR3 coding DNA: TGTGCCAGCAGTCCTACTAGCGGGGGCTTCTACGAGCAGTACTTC.

This clonotype showed up just a few times. The rearrangement links TRBV12-3 or TRBV12-4 to TRBJ2-1, with D perhaps given as TRBD1 or TRBD2 (5 bases each). The end of the DNA is better explained by TRBJ2-7, so the J call may be wrong. The CDR3 sequence is 15 residues long. DNA for the CDR3: TGTGCCAGCAGTCCCTTGGGGGTGGCCTACAATGAGCAGTACTTC. It codes for CASSPLGVAYNEQYF.

This clonotype has more than one count but fewer than ten. This chain's CDR3 is CSAPGLAGARKQFF. The CDR3 DNA reads as TGCAGTGCCCCTGGGCTAGCGGGGGCCCGTAAGCAGTTCTTC. The chain combines TRBV20-1 with TRBJ2-1; 10 bases map to TRBD2. V lost 6 bases and J lost 11; bases outside the gene matches: 13. The CDR3 is made up of 14 amino acids. Germline V gives CDR1 DFQATT, CDR2 SNEGSKA (reference sequence).

CDR3: CAMKGEADTQYF. CDR3 coding DNA: TGTGCCATGAAAGGGGAGGCAGATACGCAGTATTTT. V is TRBV24-1 and J is TRBJ2-3, with D perhaps TRBD2 (6 bases). CDR1 and CDR2 from the germline V gene are KGHDR and SFDVKD. The CDR3 spans 12 residues. The ends were cut back, 11 bases at V and 4 bases at J, with 12 bases in the middle.

The gene calls are TRBV7-2 and TRBJ2-2; TRBD2 is a possible D gene (6 bases). The CDR3 runs 13 residues. Germline V gene data show CDR1 as SGHTA and CDR2 as FQGNSA. Here the CDR3 DNA reads TGTGTCGCGGGGCGGGGAACCACCGGGGAGCTGTTTTTT. Amino acids: CVAGRGTTGELFF.

This clonotype was seen only once. A much larger clone sits a single nucleotide away, making a read error possible. V usage is TRBV29-1 and J usage is TRBJ2-5; 7 nucleotides agree with TRBD2. The CDR3 is 12 residues long. In germline, CDR1 is SQVTM, CDR2 ANQGSEA. The junction had 11 bases not matched to a gene; V was cut back by 5 bases and J by 11 bases. In nucleotides, the CDR3 is TGCAGCGTTAAAATGGAGAGCGGGATACAGTACTTC. This translates into CSVKMESGIQYF.